The sequence of this T cell receptor (beta chain) was determined in a study of shared clonotypes between healthy human individuals. The CDR3 runs to 15 residues. CDR1 is MNHNS and CDR2 is SASEGT in the germline V gene. The V end lost 8 bases, the J end lost 2 bases, and 13 bases lay between the germline ends. A single count supports this clone. What it recognizes is unknown. Source study methods: ImmunoSEQ only sent back junction sequences with no quality scores, so filtering was done differently. TCRdb's table, derived via immunoSEQ multiplex PCR, lists solely in-frame clones and lacks some. The DNA gave D and trimming, while V, J and clone size come from that table. The sample contains about 680,000 clones, about three quarters of which appear only once. The split of CD4+ cells yielded CD45RA+ naive and CD45RA-negative memory subsets. Findings and limits, study-wide: Among several donors, roughly 5.5% of naive CD4 clonotypes were found in common.

This receptor was identified in a woman aged 25 to 45 in good health. This rearrangement joins TRBV6-1 to TRBJ2-6; possible D gene TRBD1, 5 bases. Sample: memory CD4+ T cells sorted from blood. The subset denotes: CD45RA-negative fraction. The CDR3 DNA reads TGTGCCAGCGCGGCACAGGCTACTGGGGCCAACGTCCTGACTTTC. It is translated as CASAAQATGANVLTF.